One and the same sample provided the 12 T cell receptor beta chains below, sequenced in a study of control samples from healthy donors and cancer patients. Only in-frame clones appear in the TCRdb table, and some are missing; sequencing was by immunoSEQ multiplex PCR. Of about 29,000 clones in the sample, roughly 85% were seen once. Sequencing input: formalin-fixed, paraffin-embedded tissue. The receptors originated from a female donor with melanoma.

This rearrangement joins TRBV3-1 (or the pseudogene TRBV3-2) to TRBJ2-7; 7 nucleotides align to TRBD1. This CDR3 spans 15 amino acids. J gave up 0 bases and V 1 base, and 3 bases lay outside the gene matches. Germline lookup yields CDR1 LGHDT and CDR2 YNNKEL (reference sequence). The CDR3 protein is CASSQAQGSSYEQYF. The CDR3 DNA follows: TGTGCCAGCAGCCAAGCACAGGGGAGCTCCTACGAGCAGTACTTC.

CDR3 sequence: CASSQYREQYF. In nucleotides, the CDR3 is TGTGCCAGCAGCCAATACAGAGAGCAGTACTTC. The rearrangement joins TRBV3-1 (or the pseudogene TRBV3-2) to TRBJ2-7; D not certain. Looked up from germline, CDR1 is LGHDT and CDR2 is YNNKEL (reference sequence). Trimming took 2 bases from V and 7 from J, leaving 6 bases between them. The CDR3 covers 11 residues.

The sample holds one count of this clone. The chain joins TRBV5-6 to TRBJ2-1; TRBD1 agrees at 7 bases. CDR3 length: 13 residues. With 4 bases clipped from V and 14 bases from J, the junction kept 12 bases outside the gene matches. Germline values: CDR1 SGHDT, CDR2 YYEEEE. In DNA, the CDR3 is TGTGCCAGCAGCGCAGACTCAGGGGGTATGGAGTTCTTC. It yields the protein CASSADSGGMEFF.

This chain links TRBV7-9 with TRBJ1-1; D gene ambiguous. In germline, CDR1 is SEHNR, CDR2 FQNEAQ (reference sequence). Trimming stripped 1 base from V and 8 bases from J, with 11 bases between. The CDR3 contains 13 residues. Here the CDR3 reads CASSLVRLGEAFF. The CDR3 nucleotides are TGTGCCAGCAGCTTAGTTAGGCTAGGAGAAGCTTTCTTT.

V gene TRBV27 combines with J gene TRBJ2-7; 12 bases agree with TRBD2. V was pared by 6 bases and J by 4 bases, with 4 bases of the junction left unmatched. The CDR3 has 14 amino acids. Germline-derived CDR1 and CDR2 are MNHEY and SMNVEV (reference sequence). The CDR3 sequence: CASSTGTSGYEQYF. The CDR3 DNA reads TGTGCCAGCAGCACCGGGACTAGCGGGTACGAGCAGTACTTC.

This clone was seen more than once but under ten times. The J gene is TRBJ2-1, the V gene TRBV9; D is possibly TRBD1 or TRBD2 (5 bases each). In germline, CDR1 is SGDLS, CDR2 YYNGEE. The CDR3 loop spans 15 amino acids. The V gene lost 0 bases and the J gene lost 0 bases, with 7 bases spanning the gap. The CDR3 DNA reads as TGTGCCAGCAGCGTAGCCGGGACCTCCTACAATGAGCAGTTCTTC. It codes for CASSVAGTSYNEQFF.

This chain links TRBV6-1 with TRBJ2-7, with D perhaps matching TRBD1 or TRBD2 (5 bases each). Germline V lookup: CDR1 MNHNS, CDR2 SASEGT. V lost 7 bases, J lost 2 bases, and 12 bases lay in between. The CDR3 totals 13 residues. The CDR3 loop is CASNRDGAYEQYF. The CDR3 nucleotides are TGTGCCAGCAACCGGGACGGAGCCTACGAGCAGTACTTC.

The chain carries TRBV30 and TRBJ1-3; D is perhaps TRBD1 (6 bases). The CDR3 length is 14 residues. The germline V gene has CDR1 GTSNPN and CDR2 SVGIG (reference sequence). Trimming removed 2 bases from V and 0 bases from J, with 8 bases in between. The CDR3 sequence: CAWSTRGSGNTIYF. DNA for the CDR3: TGTGCCTGGAGTACCAGGGGCTCTGGAAACACCATATATTTT.

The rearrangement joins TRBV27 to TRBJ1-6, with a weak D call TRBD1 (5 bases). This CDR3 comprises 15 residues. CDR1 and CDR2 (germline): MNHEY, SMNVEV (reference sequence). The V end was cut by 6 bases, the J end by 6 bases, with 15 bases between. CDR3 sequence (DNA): TGTGCCAGCAGCGGGGGGACGCATTTTAATTCACCCCTCCACTTT. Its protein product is CASSGGTHFNSPLHF.

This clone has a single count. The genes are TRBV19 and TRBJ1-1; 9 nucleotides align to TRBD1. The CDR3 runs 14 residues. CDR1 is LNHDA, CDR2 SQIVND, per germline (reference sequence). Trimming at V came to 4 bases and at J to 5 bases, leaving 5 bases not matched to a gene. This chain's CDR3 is CASSRDRVGTEAFF. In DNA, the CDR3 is TGTGCCAGTAGTAGGGACAGGGTGGGGACTGAAGCTTTCTTT. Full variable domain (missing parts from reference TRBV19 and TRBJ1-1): DGGITQSPKYLFRKEGQNVTLSCEQNLNHDAMYWYRQDPGQGLRLIYYSQIVNDFQKGDIAEGYSVSREKKESFPLTVTSAQKNPTAFYLCASSRDRVGTEAFFGQGTRLTVV.

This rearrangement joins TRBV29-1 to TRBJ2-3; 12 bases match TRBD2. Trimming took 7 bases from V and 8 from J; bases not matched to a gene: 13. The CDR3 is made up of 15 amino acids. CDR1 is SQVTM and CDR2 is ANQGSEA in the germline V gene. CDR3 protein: CSGRTTSGSWGTQYF. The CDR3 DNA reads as TGCAGCGGTCGTACGACTAGCGGGAGTTGGGGTACGCAGTATTTT.

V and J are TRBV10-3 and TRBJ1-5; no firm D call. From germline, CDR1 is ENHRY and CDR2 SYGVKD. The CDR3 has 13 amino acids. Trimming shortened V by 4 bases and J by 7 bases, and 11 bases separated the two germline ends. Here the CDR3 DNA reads TGTGCCATCAGTGGGGTGGGCGAACAGCCCCAGCATTTT. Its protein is CAISGVGEQPQHF.